Detailed here is one T cell receptor (beta chain). Profiled with immunoSEQ multiplex PCR; TCRdb holds only in-frame clones, not every one. In the table there are roughly 400,000 clones, about 93% of which are singletons. The data are from a study of control samples from healthy donors and cancer patients. The TCR sequence derives from a man aged 40-50 years with head and neck cancer. Input material: PBMCs.

The CDR3 DNA sequence: TGCGCCAGCAGCTTGGAGTTCGCGAACACTGAAGCTTTCTTT. Translated, it gives CASSLEFANTEAFF. The chain couples TRBV5-1 to TRBJ1-1; D call uncertain. CDR1 and CDR2 from the germline V gene are SGHRS and YFSETQ. Trimming removed 0 bases from V and 1 base from J, with 7 bases in between. The CDR3 loop spans 14 amino acids. The full variable domain, its missing parts supplied by reference TRBV5-1 and TRBJ1-1, is KAGVTQTPRYLIKTRGQQVTLSCSPISGHRSVSWYQQTPGQGLQFLFEYFSETQRNKGNFPGRFSGRQFSNSRSEMNVSTLELGDSALYLCASSLEFANTEAFFGQGTRLTVV.